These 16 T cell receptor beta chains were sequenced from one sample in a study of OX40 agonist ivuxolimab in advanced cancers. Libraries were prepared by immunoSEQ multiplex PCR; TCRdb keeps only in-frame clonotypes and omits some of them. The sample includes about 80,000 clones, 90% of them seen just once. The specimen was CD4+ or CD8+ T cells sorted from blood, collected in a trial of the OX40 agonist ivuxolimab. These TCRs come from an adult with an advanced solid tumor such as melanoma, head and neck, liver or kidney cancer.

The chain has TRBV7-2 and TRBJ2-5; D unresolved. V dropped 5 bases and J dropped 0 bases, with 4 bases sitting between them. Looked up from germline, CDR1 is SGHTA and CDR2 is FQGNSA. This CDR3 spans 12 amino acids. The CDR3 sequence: CASSPYQETQYF. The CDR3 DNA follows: TGTGCCAGCAGCCCGTACCAAGAGACCCAGTACTTC.

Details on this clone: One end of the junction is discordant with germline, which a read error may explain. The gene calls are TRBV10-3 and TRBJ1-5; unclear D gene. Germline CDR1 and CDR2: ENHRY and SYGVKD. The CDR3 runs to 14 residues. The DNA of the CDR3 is TGTGCCAGCAGTGAAGCGGCGAGCAATCAGCCCCAGCATTTT. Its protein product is CASSEAASNQPQHF.

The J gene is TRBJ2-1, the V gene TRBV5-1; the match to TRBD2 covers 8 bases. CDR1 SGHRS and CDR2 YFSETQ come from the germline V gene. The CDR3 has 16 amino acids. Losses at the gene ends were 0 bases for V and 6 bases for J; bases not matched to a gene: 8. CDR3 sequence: CASSLAPGLGANEQFF. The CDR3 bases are TGCGCCAGCAGCTTGGCCCCGGGACTAGGGGCCAATGAGCAGTTCTTC.

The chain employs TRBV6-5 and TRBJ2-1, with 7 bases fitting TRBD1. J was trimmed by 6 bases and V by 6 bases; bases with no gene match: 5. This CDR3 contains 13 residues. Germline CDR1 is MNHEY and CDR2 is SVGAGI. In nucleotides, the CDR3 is TGTGCCAGCAGACCGACAGGGACCAATGAGCAGTTCTTC. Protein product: CASRPTGTNEQFF.

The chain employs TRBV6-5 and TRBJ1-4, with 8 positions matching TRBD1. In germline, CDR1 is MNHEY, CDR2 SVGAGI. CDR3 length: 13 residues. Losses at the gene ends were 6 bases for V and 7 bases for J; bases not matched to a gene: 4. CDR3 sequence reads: CASRAGGGEKLFF. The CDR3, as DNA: TGTGCCAGCAGAGCAGGGGGCGGTGAAAAACTGTTTTTT.

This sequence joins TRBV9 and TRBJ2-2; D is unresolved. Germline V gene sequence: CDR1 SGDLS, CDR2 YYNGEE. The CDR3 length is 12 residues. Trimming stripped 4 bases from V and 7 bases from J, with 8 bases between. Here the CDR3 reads CASSYYFGELFF. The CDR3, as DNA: TGTGCCAGCAGCTACTACTTCGGGGAGCTGTTTTTT.

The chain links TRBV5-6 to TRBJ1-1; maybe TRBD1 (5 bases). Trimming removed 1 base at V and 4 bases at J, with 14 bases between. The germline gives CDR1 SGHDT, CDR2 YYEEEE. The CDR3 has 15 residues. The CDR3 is CASSLYGAGGTEAFF. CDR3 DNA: TGTGCCAGCAGCTTGTATGGGGCAGGAGGCACTGAAGCTTTCTTT.

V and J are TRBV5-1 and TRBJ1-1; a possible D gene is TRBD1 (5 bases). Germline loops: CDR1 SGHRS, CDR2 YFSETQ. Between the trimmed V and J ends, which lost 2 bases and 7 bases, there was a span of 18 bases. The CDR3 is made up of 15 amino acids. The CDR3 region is CASSLSGHLTDEAFF. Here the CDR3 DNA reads TGCGCCAGCAGCTTAAGTGGACACCTAACAGATGAAGCTTTCTTT.

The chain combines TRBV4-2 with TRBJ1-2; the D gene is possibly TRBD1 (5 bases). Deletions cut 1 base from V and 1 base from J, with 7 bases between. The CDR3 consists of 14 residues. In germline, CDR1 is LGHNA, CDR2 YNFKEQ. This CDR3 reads CASSQAGINYGYTF. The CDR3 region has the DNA TGTGCCAGCAGCCAAGCAGGGATTAACTATGGCTACACCTTC.

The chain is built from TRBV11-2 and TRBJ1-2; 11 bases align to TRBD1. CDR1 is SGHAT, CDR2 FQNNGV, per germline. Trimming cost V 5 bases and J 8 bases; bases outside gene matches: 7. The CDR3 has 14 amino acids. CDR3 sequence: CASSVGQGAGGYTF. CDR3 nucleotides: TGTGCCAGCAGCGTCGGACAGGGGGCGGGCGGCTACACCTTC.

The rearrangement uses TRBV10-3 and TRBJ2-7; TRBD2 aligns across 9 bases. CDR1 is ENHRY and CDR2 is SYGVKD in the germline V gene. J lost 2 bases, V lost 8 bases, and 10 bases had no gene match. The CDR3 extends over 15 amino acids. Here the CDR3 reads CAISGGVAGAYEQYF. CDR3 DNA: TGTGCCATCTCCGGCGGAGTAGCGGGGGCCTACGAGCAGTACTTC.

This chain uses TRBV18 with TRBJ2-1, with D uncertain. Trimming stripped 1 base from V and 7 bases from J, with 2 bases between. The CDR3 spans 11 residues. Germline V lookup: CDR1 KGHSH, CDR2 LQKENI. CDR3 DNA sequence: TGTGCCAGCTCACCACTAAATGAGCAGTTCTTC. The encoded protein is CASSPLNEQFF.

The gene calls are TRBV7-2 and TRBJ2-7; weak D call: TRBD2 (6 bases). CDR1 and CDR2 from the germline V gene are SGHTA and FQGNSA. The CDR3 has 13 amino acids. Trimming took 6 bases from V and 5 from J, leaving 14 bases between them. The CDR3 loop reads CASSRDFWNEQYF. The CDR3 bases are TGTGCCAGCAGTCGGGACTTCTGGAACGAGCAGTACTTC.

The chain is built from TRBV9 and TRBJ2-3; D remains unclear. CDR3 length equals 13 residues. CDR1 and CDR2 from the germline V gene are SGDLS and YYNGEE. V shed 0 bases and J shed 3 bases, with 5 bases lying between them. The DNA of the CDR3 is TGTGCCAGCAGCGTAGTCGGAACAGATACGCAGTATTTT. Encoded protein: CASSVVGTDTQYF.

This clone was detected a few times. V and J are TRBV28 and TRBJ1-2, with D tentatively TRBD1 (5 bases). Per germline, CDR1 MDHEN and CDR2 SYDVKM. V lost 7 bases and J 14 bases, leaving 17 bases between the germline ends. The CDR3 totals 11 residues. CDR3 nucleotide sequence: TGTGCCAGCACGGCAGGGCGCTACCGGACCTTC. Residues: CASTAGRYRTF.

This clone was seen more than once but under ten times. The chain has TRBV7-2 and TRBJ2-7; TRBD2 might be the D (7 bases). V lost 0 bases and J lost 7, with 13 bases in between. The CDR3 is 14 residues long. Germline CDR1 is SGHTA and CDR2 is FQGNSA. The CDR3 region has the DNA TGTGCCAGCAGCTTAGCGGCGGGGGCTAGTGAGCAGTACTTC. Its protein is CASSLAAGASEQYF.